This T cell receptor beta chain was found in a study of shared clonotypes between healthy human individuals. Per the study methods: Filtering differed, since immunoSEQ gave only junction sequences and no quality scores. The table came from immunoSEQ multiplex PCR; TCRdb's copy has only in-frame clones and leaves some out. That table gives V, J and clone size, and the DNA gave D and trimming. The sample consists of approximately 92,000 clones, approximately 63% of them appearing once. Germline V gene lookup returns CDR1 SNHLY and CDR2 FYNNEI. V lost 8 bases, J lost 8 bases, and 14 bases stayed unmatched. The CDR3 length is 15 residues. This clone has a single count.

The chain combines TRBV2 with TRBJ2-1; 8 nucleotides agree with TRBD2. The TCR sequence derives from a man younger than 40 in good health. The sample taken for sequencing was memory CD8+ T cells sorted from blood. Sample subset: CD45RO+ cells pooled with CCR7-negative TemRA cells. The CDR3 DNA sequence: TGTGCCAGCGGGGTGGTGGGACTAGGTTCATATGAGCAGTTCTTC. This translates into CASGVVGLGSYEQFF.